The clone carrying this T cell receptor beta chain has a single count. What it recognizes is unknown. These data come from a study of long-term antiretroviral therapy in people with HIV. Notes on the study in general: Blood dates from the mid-2000s to the late 2010s, possibly under older ART regimens. Subsequent to ART, diversity was augmented yet persisted below that of transplant donor controls. Clones that had undergone expansion before ART prevailed in the repertoire throughout all time points.

Germline V gives CDR1 LNHDA, CDR2 SQIVND (reference sequence). The length of the CDR3 is 16 residues. V dropped 0 bases and J dropped 0 bases, with 12 bases sitting between them. They ran version v3.0 of the immunoSEQ assay at survey level. The assay was immunoSEQ multiplex PCR, and TCRdb's table has in-frame clones only and misses some. The sample shows around 13,000 clones, about 74% of them seen only once. The sample in question was unsorted PBMCs, obtained 0.5 years before starting antiretroviral therapy. The sequence came from a woman between 35 and 50 years old with HIV. The J gene is TRBJ2-7, the V gene TRBV19; tentative D call: TRBD1 (6 bases). The CDR3 loop is CASSIEGHRFSYEQYF. The CDR3 bases are TGTGCCAGTAGTATAGAGGGACATCGATTCTCCTACGAGCAGTACTTC.